The T cell receptor beta chain under discussion was sequenced for a study of blood T cell repertoires in COVID-19 (dated by TCRdb to about 2020). Regarding the research as a whole: The collaborator samples originated in the United States, Italy and Spain and spanned the acute and convalescent phases of COVID-19. The prospective study material was composed of cDNA or gDNA derived from T cells, B-cell-depleted T cells, or PBMCs. Subjects who had been exposed to COVID-19, were actively infected with it, or had recovered from it provided the deeply sampled blood TCRbeta repertoires that made up the dataset. The repertoires were made available in a free public database intended to serve as a resource for research on the immune response to SARS-CoV-2. Samples came from the ongoing ImmuneRACE study (first 160 participants) plus 1,254 subjects from 6 global collaborators. A de-identified subject ID, COVID-19 status, age in years and sex were almost always included in the sample metadata. Where available, HLA class I and class II types were taken from metadata supplied by the sample provider and were not determined by assay-based typing. General study outcomes and caveats: The quantity of clinical and demographic metadata differed by source and by participant and was supplied without curation.

TCRbeta CDR3 regions were amplified from genomic DNA by means of the immunoSEQ Assay, a bias-controlled multiplex PCR. The original pipeline was this. The number of nucleated cells in each sample was estimated from the amplification of reference gene primers within the assay. Sequence reads were collapsed and filtered to measure the absolute abundance of every unique TCRbeta CDR3 rearrangement. For each sample, productive Simpson clonality was calculated as the square root of Simpson's diversity index across productive rearrangements. TCRdb took over this immuneACCESS table, retaining in-frame rearrangements with V and J assigned. Such tables are incomplete; in checked studies, under half of the missing clones stem from an unresolved V gene, and the remainder is unexplained. The DNA was the basis for D and trimming; V, J and clone size are from that table. This sample holds around 85,000 clones; roughly nine tenths were observed only once. The ten top clones hold more than 4.5% of the sample.

This clone occurred many times. Its specific antigen is unknown. Base qualities are not provided; no much larger clone lies one nucleotide away. The CDR3 holds 17 amino acids from the cysteine to the phenylalanine. Of all the DNA, just the CDR3 is kept, 51 bases in frame from base 1. Here V drops 0 bases and J drops 5 bases, and the junction holds 9 bases not matched to any gene. CDR1 and CDR2, per the germline V gene (reference sequence), are MNHEY and SMNVEV. Collaborating institutions collected whole blood in K2EDTA tubes following their own protocols. Collaborator samples were shipped for TCRbeta analysis as frozen whole blood, isolated PBMCs, or DNA extracted from either sample type.

The rearrangement combines TRBV27 with TRBJ1-4; 7 of the junction bases match TRBD1. Input material: peripheral blood. The sequence derives from a man in his sixties with acute or convalescent COVID-19. The CDR3 amino acid sequence is: CASSLSRQGGINEKLFF. At the DNA level, the sequence is TGTGCCAGCAGTTTATCTAGACAGGGTGGTATAAATGAAAAACTGTTTTTT.